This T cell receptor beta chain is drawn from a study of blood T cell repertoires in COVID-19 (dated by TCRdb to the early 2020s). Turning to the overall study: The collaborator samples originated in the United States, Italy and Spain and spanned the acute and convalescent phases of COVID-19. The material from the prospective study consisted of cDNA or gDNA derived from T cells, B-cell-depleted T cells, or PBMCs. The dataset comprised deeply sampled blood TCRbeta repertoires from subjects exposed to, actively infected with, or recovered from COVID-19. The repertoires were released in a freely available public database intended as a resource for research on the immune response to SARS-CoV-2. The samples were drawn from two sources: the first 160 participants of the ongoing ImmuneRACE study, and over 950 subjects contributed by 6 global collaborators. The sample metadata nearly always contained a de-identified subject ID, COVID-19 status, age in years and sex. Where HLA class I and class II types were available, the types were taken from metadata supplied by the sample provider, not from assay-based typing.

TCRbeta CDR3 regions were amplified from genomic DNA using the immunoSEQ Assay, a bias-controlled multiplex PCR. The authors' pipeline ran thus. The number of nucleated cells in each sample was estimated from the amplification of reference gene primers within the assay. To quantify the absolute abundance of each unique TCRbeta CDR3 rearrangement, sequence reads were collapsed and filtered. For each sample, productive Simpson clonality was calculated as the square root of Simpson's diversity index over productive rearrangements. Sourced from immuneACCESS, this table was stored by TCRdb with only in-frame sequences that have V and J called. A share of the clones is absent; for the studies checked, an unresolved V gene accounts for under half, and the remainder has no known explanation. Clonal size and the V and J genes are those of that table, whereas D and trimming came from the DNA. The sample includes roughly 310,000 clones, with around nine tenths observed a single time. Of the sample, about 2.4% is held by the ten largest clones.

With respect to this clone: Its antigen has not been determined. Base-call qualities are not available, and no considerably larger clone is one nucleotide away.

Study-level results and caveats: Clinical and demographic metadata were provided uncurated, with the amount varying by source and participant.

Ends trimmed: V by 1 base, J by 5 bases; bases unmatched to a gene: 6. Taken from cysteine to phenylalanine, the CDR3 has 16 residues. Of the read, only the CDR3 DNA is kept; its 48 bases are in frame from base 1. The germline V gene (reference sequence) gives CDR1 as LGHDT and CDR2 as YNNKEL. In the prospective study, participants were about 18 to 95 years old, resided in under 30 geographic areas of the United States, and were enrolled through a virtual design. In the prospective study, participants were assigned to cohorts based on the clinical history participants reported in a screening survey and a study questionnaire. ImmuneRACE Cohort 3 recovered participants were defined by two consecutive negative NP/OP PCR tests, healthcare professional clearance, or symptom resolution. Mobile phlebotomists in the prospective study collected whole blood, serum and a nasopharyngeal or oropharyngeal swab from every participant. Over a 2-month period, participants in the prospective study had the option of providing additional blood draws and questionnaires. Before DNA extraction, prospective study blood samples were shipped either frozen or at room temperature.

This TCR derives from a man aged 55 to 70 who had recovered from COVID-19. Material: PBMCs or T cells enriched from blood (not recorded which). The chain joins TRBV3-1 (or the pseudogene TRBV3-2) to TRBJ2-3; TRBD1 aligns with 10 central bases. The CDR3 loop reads CASSQVGTGAGDTQYF. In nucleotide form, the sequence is TGTGCCAGCAGCCAAGTGGGGACAGGGGCGGGAGATACGCAGTATTTT.